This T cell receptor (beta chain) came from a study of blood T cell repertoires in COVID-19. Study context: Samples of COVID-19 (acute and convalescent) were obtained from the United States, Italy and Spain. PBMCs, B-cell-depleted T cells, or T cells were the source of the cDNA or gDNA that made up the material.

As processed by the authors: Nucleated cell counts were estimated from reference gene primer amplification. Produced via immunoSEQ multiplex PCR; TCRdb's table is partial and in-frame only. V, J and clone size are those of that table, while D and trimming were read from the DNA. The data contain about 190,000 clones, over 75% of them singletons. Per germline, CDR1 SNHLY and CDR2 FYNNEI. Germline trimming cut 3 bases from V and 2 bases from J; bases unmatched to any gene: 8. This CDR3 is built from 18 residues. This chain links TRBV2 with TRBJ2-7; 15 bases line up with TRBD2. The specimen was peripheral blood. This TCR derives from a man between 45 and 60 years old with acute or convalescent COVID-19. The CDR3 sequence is CASSDMGLAGGPTYEQYF. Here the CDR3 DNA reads TGTGCCAGCAGTGATATGGGACTAGCGGGAGGCCCTACCTACGAGCAGTACTTC.